This record looks at one TCR beta chain sequence and its context. V lost 4 bases to trimming and J lost 6 bases, with 29 bases between them. CDR1 is MDHEN and CDR2 is SYDVKM in the germline V gene. This CDR3 contains 19 residues. The data belong to a study of blood T cell repertoires in COVID-19. Study background: COVID-19 samples from acute and convalescent phases originated in the United States, Italy and Spain.

In the authors' methods: Estimation of nucleated cell counts relied on the amplification of reference gene primers. Assay used: immunoSEQ multiplex PCR; TCRdb lists only in-frame clones, some missing. V and J calls and clone size follow that table, whereas D and trimming were derived from the DNA. The table includes around 180,000 clones, about 80% detected once. Sample: peripheral blood. The sequence was obtained from a human donor in a cohort sampled during active COVID-19. This chain connects TRBV28 to TRBJ2-3; tentatively, D is TRBD2 (5 bases). Written as DNA, the CDR3 is TGTGCCAGCAGTTCTAACTCCTTCTATGAGGGAGCGTTCGTCGATACGCAGTATTTT. Protein: CASSSNSFYEGAFVDTQYF.